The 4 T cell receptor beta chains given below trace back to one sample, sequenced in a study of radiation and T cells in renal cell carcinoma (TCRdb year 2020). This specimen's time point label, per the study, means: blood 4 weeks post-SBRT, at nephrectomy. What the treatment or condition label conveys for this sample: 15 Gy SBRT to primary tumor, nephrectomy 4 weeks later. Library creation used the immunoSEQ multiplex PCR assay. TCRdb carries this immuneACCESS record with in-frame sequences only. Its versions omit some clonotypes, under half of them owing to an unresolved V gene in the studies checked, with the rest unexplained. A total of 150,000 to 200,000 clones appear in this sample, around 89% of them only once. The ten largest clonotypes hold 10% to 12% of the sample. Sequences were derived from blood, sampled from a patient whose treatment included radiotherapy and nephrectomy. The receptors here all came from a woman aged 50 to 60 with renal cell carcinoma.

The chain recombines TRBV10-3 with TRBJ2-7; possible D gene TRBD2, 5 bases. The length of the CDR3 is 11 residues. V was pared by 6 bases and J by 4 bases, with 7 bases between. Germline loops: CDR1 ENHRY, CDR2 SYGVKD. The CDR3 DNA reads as TGTGCCATCAGGAGGGATTACGAGCAGTACTTC. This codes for CAIRRDYEQYF.

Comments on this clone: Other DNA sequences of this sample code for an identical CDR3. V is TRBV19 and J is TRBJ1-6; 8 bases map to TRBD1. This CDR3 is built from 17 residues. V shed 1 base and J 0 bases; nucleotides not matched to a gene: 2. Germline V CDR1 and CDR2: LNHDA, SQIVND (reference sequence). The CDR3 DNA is TGTGCCAGTAGTATAGGACAGGGGAGCTCCTATAATTCACCCCTCCACTTT. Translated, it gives CASSIGQGSSYNSPLHF.

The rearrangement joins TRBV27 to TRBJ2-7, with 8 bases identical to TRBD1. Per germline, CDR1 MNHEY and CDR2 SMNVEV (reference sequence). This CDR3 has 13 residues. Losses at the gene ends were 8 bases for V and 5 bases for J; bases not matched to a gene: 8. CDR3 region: CASLLSGGNEQYF. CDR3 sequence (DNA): TGTGCCAGCTTATTGTCAGGGGGCAACGAGCAGTACTTC.

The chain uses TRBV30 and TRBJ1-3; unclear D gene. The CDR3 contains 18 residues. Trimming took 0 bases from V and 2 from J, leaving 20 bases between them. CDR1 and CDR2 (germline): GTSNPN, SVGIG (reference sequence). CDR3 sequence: CAWSVYGSGLFTGNTIYF. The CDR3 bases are TGTGCCTGGAGTGTATATGGCTCTGGGCTGTTTACTGGAAACACCATATATTTT.